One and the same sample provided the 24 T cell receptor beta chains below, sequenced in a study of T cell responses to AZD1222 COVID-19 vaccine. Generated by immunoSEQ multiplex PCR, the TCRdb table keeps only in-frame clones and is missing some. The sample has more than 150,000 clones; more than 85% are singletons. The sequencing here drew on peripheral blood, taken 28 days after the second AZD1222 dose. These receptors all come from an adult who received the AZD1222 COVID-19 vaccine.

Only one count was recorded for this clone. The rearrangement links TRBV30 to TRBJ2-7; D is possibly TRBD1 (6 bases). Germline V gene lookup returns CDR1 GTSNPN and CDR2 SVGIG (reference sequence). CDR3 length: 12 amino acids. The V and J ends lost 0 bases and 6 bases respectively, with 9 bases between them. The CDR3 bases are TGTGCCTGGAGTGTTCAGGGGAGCGAGCAGTACTTC. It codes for CAWSVQGSEQYF.

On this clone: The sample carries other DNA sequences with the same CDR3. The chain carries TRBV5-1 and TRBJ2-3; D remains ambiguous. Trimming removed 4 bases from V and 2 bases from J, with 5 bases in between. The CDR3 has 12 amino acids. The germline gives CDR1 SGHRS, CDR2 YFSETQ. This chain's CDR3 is CASSLPTDTQYF. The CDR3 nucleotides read TGCGCCAGCAGCCTGCCCACAGATACGCAGTATTTT.

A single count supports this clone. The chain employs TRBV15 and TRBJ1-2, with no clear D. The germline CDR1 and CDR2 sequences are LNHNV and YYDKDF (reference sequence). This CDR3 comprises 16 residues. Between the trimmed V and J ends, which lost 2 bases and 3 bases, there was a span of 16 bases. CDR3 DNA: TGTGCCACCAGCAGACCCGGGCAGTGGGGAGACTATGGCTACACCTTC. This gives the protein CATSRPGQWGDYGYTF.

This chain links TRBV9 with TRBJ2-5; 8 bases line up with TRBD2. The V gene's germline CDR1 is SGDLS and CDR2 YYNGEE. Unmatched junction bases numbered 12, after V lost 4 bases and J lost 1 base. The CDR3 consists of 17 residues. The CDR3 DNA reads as TGTGCCAGCAGCCCTCGAATAGCACTAGCGGCCCAAGAGACCCAGTACTTC. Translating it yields CASSPRIALAAQETQYF.

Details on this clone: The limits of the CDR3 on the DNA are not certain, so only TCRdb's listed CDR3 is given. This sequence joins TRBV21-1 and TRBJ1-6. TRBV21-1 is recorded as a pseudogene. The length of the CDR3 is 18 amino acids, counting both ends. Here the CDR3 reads CASSKFPSDVGGGSPLHF.

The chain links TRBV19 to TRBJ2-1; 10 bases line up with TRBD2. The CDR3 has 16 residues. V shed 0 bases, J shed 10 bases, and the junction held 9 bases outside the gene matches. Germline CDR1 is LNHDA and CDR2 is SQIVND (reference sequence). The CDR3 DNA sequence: TGTGCCAGTAGTATAGATAATGGAGATAGCGGGGGGGAGCAGTTCTTC. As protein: CASSIDNGDSGGEQFF.

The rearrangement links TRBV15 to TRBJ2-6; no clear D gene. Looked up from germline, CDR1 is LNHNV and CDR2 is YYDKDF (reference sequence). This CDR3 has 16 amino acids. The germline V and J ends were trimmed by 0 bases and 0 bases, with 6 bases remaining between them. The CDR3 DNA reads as TGTGCCACCAGCAGAGATAGAAGCTCTGGGGCCAACGTCCTGACTTTC. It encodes CATSRDRSSGANVLTF.

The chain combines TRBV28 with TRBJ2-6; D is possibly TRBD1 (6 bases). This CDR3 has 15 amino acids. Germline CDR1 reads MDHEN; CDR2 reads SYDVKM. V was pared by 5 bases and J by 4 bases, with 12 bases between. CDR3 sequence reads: CASSQTGLGANVLTF. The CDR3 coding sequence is TGTGCCAGCAGTCAAACAGGGCTGGGGGCCAACGTCCTGACTTTC.

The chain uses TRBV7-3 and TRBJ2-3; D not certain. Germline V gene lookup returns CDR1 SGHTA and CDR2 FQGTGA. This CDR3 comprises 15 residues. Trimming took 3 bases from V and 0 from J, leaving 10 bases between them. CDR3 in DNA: TGTGCCAGCAGCTTGGAGCGTTCTAGCACAGATACGCAGTATTTT. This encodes CASSLERSSTDTQYF. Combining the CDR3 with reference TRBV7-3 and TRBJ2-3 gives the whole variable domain GAGVSQTPSNKVTEKGKYVELRCDPISGHTALYWYRQSLGQGPEFLIYFQGTGAADDSGLPNDRFFAVRPEGSVSTLKIQRTERGDSAVYLCASSLERSSTDTQYFGPGTRLTVL.

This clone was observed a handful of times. For the CDR3, the DNA is TGTGCCAGCAGCCAAGAGTACAGGGGTCTTGAAGCTTTCTTT. It encodes CASSQEYRGLEAFF. This chain uses TRBV3-1 (or the pseudogene TRBV3-2) with TRBJ1-1; 7 nucleotides align to TRBD1. The trim removed 0 bases at V and 7 bases at J, leaving 5 bases unmatched. The germline gives CDR1 LGHDT, CDR2 YNNKEL (reference sequence). The CDR3 extends over 14 amino acids.

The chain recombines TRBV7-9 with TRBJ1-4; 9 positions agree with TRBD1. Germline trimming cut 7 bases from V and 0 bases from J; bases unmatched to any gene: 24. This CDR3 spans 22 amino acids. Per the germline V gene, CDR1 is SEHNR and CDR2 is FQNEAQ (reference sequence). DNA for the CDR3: TGTGCCAGCACCACACTCCATCGGGGGTGGGACAGGGAACTTGCAACTAATGAAAAACTGTTTTTT. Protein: CASTTLHRGWDRELATNEKLFF.

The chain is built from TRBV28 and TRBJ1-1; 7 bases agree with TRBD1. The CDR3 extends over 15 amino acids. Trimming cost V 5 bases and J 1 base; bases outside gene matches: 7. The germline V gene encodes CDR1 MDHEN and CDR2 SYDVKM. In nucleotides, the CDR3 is TGTGCCAGCAGTCCGGCCGGGACAGAGAACACTGAAGCTTTCTTT. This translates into CASSPAGTENTEAFF.

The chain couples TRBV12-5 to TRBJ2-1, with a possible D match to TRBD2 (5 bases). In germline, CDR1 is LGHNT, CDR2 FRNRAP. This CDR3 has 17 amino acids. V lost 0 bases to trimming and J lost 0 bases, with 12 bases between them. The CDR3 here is CASGLVLGGPSYNEQFF. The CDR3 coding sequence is TGTGCTAGTGGTTTGGTACTAGGCGGCCCCTCCTACAATGAGCAGTTCTTC.

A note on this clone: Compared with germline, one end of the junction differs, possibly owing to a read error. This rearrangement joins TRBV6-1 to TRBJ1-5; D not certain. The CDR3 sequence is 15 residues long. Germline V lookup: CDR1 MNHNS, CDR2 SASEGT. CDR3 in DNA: TGTGCCAGCAGCGAAGGTTTGGGGAGCAATCAGCCCCAGCATTTT. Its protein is CASSEGLGSNQPQHF.

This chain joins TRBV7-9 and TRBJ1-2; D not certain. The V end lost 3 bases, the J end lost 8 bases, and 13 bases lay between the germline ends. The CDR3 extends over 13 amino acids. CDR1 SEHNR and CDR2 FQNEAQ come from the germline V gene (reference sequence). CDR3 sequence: CASSFQSLGGYTF. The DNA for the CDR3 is TGTGCCAGCAGCTTCCAAAGTCTGGGGGGCTACACCTTC.

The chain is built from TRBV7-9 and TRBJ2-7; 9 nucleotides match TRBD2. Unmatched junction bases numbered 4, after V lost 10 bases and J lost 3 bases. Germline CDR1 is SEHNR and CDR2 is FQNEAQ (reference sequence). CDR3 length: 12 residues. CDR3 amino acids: CATSGNIYEQYF. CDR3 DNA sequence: TGTGCCACTAGCGGGAATATCTACGAGCAGTACTTC. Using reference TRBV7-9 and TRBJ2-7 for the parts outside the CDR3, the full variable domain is DTGVSQNPRHKITKRGQNVTFRCDPISEHNRLYWYRQTLGQGPEFLTYFQNEAQLEKSRLLSDRFSAERPKGSFSTLEIQRTEQGDSAMYLCATSGNIYEQYFGPGTRLTVT.

The CDR3 DNA reads TGTGCCAGCAGTTTGAGGAGGGGTGGGACAGATACGCAGTATTTT. It yields the protein CASSLRRGGTDTQYF. The chain carries TRBV27 and TRBJ2-3; a possible D gene is TRBD2 (6 bases). Germline V gene lookup returns CDR1 MNHEY and CDR2 SMNVEV (reference sequence). V lost 3 bases, J lost 3 bases, and 13 bases lay in between. This CDR3 is built from 15 residues.

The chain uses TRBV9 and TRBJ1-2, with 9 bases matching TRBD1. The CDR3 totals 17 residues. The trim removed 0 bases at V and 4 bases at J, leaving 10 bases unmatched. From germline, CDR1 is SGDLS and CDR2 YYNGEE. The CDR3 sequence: CASSVGAGTGSFYGYTF. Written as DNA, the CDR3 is TGTGCCAGCAGCGTAGGAGCCGGGACAGGGAGCTTCTATGGCTACACCTTC. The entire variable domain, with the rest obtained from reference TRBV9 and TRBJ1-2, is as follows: DSGVTQTPKHLITATGQRVTLRCSPRSGDLSVYWYQQSLDQGLQFLIQYYNGEERAKGNILERFSAQQFPDLHSELNLSSLELGDSALYFCASSVGAGTGSFYGYTFGSGTRLTVV.

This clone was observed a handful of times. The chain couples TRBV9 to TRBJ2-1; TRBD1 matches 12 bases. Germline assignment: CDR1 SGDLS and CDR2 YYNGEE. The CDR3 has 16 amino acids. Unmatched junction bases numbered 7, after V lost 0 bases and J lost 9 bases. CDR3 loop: CASSVEMGQGAGEQFF. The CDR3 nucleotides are TGTGCCAGCAGCGTAGAAATGGGACAGGGGGCGGGTGAGCAGTTCTTC.

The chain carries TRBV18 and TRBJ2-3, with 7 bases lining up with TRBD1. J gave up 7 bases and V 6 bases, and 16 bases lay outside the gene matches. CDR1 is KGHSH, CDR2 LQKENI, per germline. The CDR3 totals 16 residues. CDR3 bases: TGTGCCAGCTCGCCAGCAGGGGGTGCTTGGGTATATACGCAGTATTTT. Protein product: CASSPAGGAWVYTQYF.

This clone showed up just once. The CDR3 bases are TGTGCCAGCAGCCCCGACCGGGGTAACTTCCAAGAGACCCAGTACTTC. Translated, it gives CASSPDRGNFQETQYF. V and J are TRBV7-6 and TRBJ2-5, with a possible D match to TRBD2 (5 bases). V gave up 5 bases and J gave up 1 base, with 17 bases separating them. CDR3 length: 16 amino acids. Germline-derived CDR1 and CDR2 are SGHVS and FNYEAQ.

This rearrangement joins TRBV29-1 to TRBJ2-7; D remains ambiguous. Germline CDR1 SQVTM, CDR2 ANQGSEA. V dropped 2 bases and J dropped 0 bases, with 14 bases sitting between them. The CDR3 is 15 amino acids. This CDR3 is CSVELAAGSSYEQYF. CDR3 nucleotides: TGCAGCGTTGAACTGGCGGCAGGTAGCTCCTACGAGCAGTACTTC.

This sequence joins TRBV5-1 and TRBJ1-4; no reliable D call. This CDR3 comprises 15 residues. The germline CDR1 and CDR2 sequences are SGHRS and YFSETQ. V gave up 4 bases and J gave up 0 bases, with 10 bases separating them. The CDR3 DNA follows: TGCGCCAGCAGCCCCCAGCAGTCAACTAATGAAAAACTGTTTTTT. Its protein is CASSPQQSTNEKLFF. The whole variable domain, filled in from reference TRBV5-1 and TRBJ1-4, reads KAGVTQTPRYLIKTRGQQVTLSCSPISGHRSVSWYQQTPGQGLQFLFEYFSETQRNKGNFPGRFSGRQFSNSRSEMNVSTLELGDSALYLCASSPQQSTNEKLFFGSGTQLSVL.

CDR3 sequence: CASSLVGDEQFF. DNA for the CDR3: TGTGCCAGCAGCTTAGTCGGAGATGAGCAGTTCTTC. V usage is TRBV11-3 and J usage is TRBJ2-1, with D uncertain. The CDR3 has 12 residues. Trimming stripped 1 base from V and 8 bases from J, with 6 bases between. Germline V gene data show CDR1 as SGHNT and CDR2 as YENEEA.